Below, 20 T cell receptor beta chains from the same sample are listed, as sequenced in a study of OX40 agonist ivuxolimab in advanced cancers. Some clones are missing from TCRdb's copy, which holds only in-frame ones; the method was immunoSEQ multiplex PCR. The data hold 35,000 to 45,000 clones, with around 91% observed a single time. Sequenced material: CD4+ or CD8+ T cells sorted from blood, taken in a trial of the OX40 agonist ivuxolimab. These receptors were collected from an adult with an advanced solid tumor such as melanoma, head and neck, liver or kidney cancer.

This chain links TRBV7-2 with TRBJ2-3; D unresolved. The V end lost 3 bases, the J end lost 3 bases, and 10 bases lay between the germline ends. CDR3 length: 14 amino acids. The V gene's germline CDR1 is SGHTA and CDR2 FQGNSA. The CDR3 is CASSLSTRTDTQYF. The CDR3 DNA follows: TGTGCCAGCAGCTTGAGTACTCGAACAGATACGCAGTATTTT.

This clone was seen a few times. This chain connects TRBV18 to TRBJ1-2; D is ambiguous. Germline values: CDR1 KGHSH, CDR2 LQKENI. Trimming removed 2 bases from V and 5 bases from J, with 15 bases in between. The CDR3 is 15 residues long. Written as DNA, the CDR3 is TGTGCCAGCTCACCAGGAAACGAGGCGAAATATGGCTACACCTTC. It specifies CASSPGNEAKYGYTF.

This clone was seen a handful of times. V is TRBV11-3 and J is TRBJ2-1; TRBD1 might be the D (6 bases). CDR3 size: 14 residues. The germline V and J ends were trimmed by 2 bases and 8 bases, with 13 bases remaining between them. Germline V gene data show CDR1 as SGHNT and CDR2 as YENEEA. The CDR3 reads CASSLSGANYEQFF. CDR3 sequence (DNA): TGTGCCAGCAGCTTATCAGGGGCTAATTATGAGCAGTTCTTC. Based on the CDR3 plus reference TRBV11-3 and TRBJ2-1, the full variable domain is EAGVVQSPRYKIIEKKQPVAFWCNPISGHNTLYWYLQNLGQGPELLIRYENEEAVDDSQLPKDRFSAERLKGVDSTLKIQPAELGDSAVYLCASSLSGANYEQFFGPGTRLTVL.

The CDR3 region has the DNA TGTGCCAGCAGCCAAGATTGGGGGGGCGGCACTGAAGCTTTCTTT. Translation: CASSQDWGGGTEAFF. J is TRBJ1-1 and V is TRBV4-2; a weak D match, TRBD1 (6 bases). Germline V gene lookup returns CDR1 LGHNA and CDR2 YNFKEQ. The V gene lost 0 bases and the J gene lost 4 bases, with 12 bases spanning the gap. This CDR3 region has 15 residues.

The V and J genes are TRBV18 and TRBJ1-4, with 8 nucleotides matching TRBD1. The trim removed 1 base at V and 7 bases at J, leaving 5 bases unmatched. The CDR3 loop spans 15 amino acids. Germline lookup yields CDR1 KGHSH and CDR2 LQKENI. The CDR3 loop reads CASSPLGQGTEKLFF. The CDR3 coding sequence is TGTGCCAGCTCACCACTAGGACAGGGAACTGAAAAACTGTTTTTT.

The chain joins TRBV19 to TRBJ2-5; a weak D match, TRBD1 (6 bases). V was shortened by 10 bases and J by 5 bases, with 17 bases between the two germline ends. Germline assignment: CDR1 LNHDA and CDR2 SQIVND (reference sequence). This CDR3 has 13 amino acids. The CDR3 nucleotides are TGTGCCACCTCCTCACAGGGTTGGGAGACCCAGTACTTC. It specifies CATSSQGWETQYF.

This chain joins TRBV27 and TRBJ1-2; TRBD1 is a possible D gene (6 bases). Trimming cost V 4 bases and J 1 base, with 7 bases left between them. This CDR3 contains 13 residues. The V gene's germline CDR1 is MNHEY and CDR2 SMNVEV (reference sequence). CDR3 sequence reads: CASSSQGNYGYTF. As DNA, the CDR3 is TGTGCCAGCAGTTCACAGGGTAACTATGGCTACACCTTC.

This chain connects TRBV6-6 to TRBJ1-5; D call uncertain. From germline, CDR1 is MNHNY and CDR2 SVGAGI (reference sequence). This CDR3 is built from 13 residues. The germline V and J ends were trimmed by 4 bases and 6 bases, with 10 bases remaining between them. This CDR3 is CASSSVVVQPQHF. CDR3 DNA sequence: TGTGCCAGCAGTTCCGTCGTAGTTCAGCCCCAGCATTTT.

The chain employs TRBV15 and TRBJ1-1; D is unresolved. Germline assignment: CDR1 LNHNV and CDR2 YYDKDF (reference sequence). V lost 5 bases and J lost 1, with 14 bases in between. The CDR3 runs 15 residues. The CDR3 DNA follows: TGTGCCACCAGCCCCGCTAGAGGGCAGAACACTGAAGCTTTCTTT. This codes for CATSPARGQNTEAFF. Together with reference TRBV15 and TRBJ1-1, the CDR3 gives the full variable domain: DAMVIQNPRYQVTQFGKPVTLSCSQTLNHNVMYWYQQKSSQAPKLLFHYYDKDFNNEADTPDNFQSRRPNTSFCFLDIRSPGLGDTAMYLCATSPARGQNTEAFFGQGTRLTVV.

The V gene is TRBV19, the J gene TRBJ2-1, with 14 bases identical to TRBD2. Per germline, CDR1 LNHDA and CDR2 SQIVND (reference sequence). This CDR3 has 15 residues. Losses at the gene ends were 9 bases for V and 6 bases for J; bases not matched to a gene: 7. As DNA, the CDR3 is TGTGCCAGCTCGGGACTAGCGGGAGACGGCAATGAGCAGTTCTTC. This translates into CASSGLAGDGNEQFF. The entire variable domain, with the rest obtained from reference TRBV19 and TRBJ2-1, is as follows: DGGITQSPKYLFRKEGQNVTLSCEQNLNHDAMYWYRQDPGQGLRLIYYSQIVNDFQKGDIAEGYSVSREKKESFPLTVTSAQKNPTAFYLCASSGLAGDGNEQFFGPGTRLTVL.

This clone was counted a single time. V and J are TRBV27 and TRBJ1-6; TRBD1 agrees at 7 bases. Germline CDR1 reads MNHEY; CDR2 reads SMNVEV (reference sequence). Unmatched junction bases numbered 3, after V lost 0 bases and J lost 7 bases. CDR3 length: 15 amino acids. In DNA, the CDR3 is TGTGCCAGCAGTTTATCGGGACAGATAAATTCACCCCTCCACTTT. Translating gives CASSLSGQINSPLHF.

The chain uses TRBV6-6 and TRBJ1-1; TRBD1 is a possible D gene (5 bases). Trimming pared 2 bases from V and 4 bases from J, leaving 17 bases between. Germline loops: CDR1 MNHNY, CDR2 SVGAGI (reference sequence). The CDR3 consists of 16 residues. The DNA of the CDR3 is TGTGCCAGCAGTTACACACTTGTATCTGGGGGCACTGAAGCTTTCTTT. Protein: CASSYTLVSGGTEAFF.

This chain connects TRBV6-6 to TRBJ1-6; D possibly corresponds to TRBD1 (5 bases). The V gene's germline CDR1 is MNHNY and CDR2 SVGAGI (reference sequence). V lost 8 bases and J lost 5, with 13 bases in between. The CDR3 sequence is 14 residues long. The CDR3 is CASRLGPNNSPLHF. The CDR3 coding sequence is TGTGCCAGCCGACTGGGACCGAATAATTCACCCCTCCACTTT.

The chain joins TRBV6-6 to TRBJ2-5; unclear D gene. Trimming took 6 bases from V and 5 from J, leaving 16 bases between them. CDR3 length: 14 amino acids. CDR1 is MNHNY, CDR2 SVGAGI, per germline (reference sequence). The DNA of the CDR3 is TGTGCCAGCAGGCCCCGGTGGGGTTCGGAGACCCAGTACTTC. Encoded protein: CASRPRWGSETQYF.

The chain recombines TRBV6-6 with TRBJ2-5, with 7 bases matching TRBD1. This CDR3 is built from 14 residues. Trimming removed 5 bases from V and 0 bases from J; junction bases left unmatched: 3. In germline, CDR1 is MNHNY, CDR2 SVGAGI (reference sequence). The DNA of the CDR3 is TGTGCCAGCAGTACGGGACAGTACCAAGAGACCCAGTACTTC. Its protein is CASSTGQYQETQYF.

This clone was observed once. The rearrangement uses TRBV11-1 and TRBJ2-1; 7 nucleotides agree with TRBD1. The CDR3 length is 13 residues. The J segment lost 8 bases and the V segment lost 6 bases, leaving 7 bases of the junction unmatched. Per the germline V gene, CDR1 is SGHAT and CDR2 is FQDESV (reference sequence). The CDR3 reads CASSRQGSYEQFF. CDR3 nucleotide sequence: TGTGCCAGCAGTAGACAGGGTAGCTATGAGCAGTTCTTC. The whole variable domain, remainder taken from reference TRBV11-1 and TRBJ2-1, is EAEVAQSPRYKITEKSQAVAFWCDPISGHATLYWYRQILGQGPELLVQFQDESVVDDSQLPKDRFSAERLKGVDSTLKIQPAELGDSAMYLCASSRQGSYEQFFGPGTRLTVL.

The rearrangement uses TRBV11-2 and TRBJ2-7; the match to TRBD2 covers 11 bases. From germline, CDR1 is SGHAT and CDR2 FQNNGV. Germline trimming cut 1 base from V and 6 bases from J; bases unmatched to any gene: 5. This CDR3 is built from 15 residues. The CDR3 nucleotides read TGTGCCAGCAGCTTAGCAGGGACTAGCGGAGGCGAGCAGTACTTC. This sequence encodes CASSLAGTSGGEQYF.

The CDR3 sequence is CASSTRQYTEAFF. The CDR3, as DNA: TGTGCCAGTAGTACTCGACAGTACACTGAAGCTTTCTTT. The chain uses TRBV19 and TRBJ1-1; the D gene is possibly TRBD1 (5 bases). The CDR3 spans 13 residues. V was shortened by 4 bases and J by 3 bases, with 9 bases between the two germline ends. The V gene's germline CDR1 is LNHDA and CDR2 SQIVND (reference sequence).

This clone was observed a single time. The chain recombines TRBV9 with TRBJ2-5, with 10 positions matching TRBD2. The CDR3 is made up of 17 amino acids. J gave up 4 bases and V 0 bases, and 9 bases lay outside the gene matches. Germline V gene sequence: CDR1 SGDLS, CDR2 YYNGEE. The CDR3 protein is CASSVGVSGLALETQYF. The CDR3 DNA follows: TGTGCCAGCAGCGTAGGTGTCTCGGGACTAGCGTTAGAGACCCAGTACTTC.

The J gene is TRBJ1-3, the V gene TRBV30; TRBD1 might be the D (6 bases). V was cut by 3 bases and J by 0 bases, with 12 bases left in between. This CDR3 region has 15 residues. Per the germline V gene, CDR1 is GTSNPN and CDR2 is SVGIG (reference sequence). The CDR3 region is CAWRGGVNSGNTIYF. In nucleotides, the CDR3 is TGTGCCTGGAGAGGGGGAGTGAACTCTGGAAACACCATATATTTT.